These 15 T cell receptor beta chains were sequenced from one sample in a study of blood T cell repertoires in COVID-19. Clones were sequenced by immunoSEQ multiplex PCR, and TCRdb holds only the in-frame ones, with some missing. The repertoire holds some 260,000 clones, with roughly four fifths as singletons. Sequenced sample: peripheral blood. The receptors here all came from an older man with acute or convalescent COVID-19.

The rearrangement links TRBV7-9 to TRBJ2-1; D call uncertain. Germline V gene data show CDR1 as SEHNR and CDR2 as FQNEAQ (reference sequence). Trimming left V 2 bases short and J 8 bases short, with 7 bases between. This CDR3 is 12 amino acids long. DNA for the CDR3: TGTGCCAGCAGCTTAAGTTCAGATGAGCAGTTCTTC. It translates to CASSLSSDEQFF.

The V and J genes are TRBV18 and TRBJ1-6; TRBD1 is a possible D gene (6 bases). Trimming removed 3 bases at V and 5 bases at J, with 8 bases between. Germline V gene data show CDR1 as KGHSH and CDR2 as LQKENI. The CDR3 has 14 residues. The CDR3 loop is CASSPDRHNSPLHF. CDR3 nucleotides: TGTGCCAGCTCACCCGACAGGCATAATTCACCCCTCCACTTT.

The J gene is TRBJ1-6, the V gene TRBV3-1 (or the pseudogene TRBV3-2); 9 nucleotides match TRBD1. The CDR3 is 14 amino acids. With 5 bases clipped from V and 11 bases from J, the junction kept 7 bases outside the gene matches. CDR1 is LGHDT, CDR2 YNNKEL, per germline (reference sequence). CDR3 amino acids: CASSAGQGNTPLHF. The DNA for the CDR3 is TGTGCCAGCAGCGCGGGACAGGGAAATACACCCCTCCACTTT.

This clone was seen once. This rearrangement joins TRBV30 to TRBJ1-4; possible D gene TRBD1, 5 bases. In germline, CDR1 is GTSNPN, CDR2 SVGIG (reference sequence). Deletions cut 1 base from V and 0 bases from J, with 12 bases between. The CDR3 has 16 residues. CDR3 region: CAWSARQFPTNEKLFF. The CDR3 nucleotides read TGTGCCTGGAGTGCCCGACAGTTTCCAACTAATGAAAAACTGTTTTTT.

The chain couples TRBV25-1 to TRBJ1-1; a weak D match, TRBD1 (6 bases). The CDR3 extends over 13 amino acids. V shed 4 bases and J shed 4 bases, with 10 bases lying between them. Germline V gene lookup returns CDR1 MGHDK and CDR2 SYGVNS. CDR3 DNA: TGTGCCAGCAGTGCGCAGGGGCTCACTGAAGCTTTCTTT. The encoded protein is CASSAQGLTEAFF.

The chain couples TRBV5-1 to TRBJ2-7; D ambiguous. Trimming cost V 1 base and J 1 base, with 6 bases left between them. The CDR3 is 13 residues long. CDR1 SGHRS and CDR2 YFSETQ come from the germline V gene. The CDR3 nucleotides are TGCGCCAGCAGCTTGAAACAGTCCTACGAGCAGTACTTC. This codes for CASSLKQSYEQYF.

Concerning this clone itself: One end of the junction is discordant with germline, which a read error may explain. The chain uses TRBV18 and TRBJ1-1, with a weak D call TRBD1 (5 bases). Germline CDR1 and CDR2: KGHSH and LQKENI. The CDR3 totals 15 residues. The CDR3 sequence: CASSPAPGGSTEAFF. CDR3 sequence (DNA): TGTGCCAGCTCACCAGCCCCCGGGGGAAGCACTGAAGCCTTCTTT.

The rearrangement uses TRBV19 and TRBJ1-1; D uncertain. V was trimmed by 5 bases and J by 5 bases, leaving 9 bases between them. CDR1 LNHDA and CDR2 SQIVND come from the germline V gene (reference sequence). The CDR3 runs to 12 residues. The CDR3 nucleotides are TGTGCCAGTAGTCAGCGGGTTACTGAAGCTTTCTTT. This encodes CASSQRVTEAFF.

CDR3 DNA: TGTGCCAGCAGTGAAATCCCGGGAGGAAGGGATGGCTACACCTTC. As protein: CASSEIPGGRDGYTF. The V gene is TRBV2, the J gene TRBJ1-2; D gene uncertain. Germline assignment: CDR1 SNHLY and CDR2 FYNNEI. Trimming took off 2 bases at V and 6 bases at J, with 16 bases between the two ends. The CDR3 covers 15 residues.

The CDR3 DNA reads TGTGCCAGTACCTCGGGATATTTGAACACTGAAGCTTTCTTT. This sequence encodes CASTSGYLNTEAFF. The V and J genes are TRBV19 and TRBJ1-1; D uncertain. The CDR3 length is 14 residues. Per the germline V gene, CDR1 is LNHDA and CDR2 is SQIVND (reference sequence). Trimming shortened V by 7 bases and J by 0 bases, and 12 bases separated the two germline ends.

The V gene is TRBV7-8, the J gene TRBJ2-5, with TRBD1 matching 8 bases. CDR3 size: 15 residues. The J segment lost 5 bases and the V segment lost 2 bases, leaving 7 bases of the junction unmatched. Germline V CDR1 and CDR2: SGHVS, FQNEAQ. CDR3 sequence reads: CASSLRPDRVETQYF. Here the CDR3 DNA reads TGTGCCAGCAGCTTAAGGCCGGACAGGGTGGAGACCCAGTACTTC.

The chain joins TRBV11-2 to TRBJ2-1; 8 nucleotides agree with TRBD2. The CDR3 totals 15 residues. After removal of 4 bases from V and 4 bases from J, the junction contained 6 bases not matched to a gene. Per the germline V gene, CDR1 is SGHAT and CDR2 is FQNNGV. This CDR3 is CASSSGTRTYNEQFF. CDR3 coding DNA: TGTGCCAGCAGCTCCGGGACTAGGACGTACAATGAGCAGTTCTTC.

The chain employs TRBV18 and TRBJ1-2, with D possibly being TRBD1 (5 bases). Between the trimmed V and J ends, which lost 6 bases and 7 bases, there was a span of 15 bases. Germline CDR1 reads KGHSH; CDR2 reads LQKENI. The CDR3 is 13 amino acids. The CDR3 DNA reads TGTGCCAGCTCTCTCGACGGGGGAGTTGGCTACACCTTC. This codes for CASSLDGGVGYTF.

This chain uses TRBV2 with TRBJ1-2, with 12 nucleotides matching TRBD1. Germline loops: CDR1 SNHLY, CDR2 FYNNEI. The CDR3 has 17 amino acids. V dropped 7 bases and J dropped 4; count of bases not matched to a gene: 13. This chain's CDR3 is CASIAGGRDRGLYGYTF. CDR3 sequence (DNA): TGTGCCAGCATCGCCGGCGGAAGGGACAGGGGGCTCTATGGCTACACCTTC.

The chain links TRBV24-1 to TRBJ1-5; no definite D call. The germline V and J ends were trimmed by 4 bases and 3 bases, with 6 bases remaining between them. This CDR3 spans 13 amino acids. Germline V gene sequence: CDR1 KGHDR, CDR2 SFDVKD. CDR3 DNA: TGTGCCACCAGTGACAGGTTCAATCAGCCCCAGCATTTT. This gives the protein CATSDRFNQPQHF.